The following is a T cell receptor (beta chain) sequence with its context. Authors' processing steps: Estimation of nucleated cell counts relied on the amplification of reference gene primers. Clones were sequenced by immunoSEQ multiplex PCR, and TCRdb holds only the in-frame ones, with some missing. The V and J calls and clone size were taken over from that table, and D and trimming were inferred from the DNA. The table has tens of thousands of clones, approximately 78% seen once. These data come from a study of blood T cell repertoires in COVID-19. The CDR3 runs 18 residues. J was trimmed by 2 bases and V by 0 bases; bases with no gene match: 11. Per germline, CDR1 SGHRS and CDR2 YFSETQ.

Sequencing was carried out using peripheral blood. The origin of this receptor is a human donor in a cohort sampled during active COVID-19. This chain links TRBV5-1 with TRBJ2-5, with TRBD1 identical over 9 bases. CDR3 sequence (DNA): TGCGCCAGCAGCTTGGGGCAGGGGACAGGGCCAGCTCAAGAGACCCAGTACTTC. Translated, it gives CASSLGQGTGPAQETQYF.